The rows below give T cell receptor beta chains drawn from one sample of a study of shared clonotypes between healthy human individuals. Assay: immunoSEQ multiplex PCR; the TCRdb copy retains only in-frame clones and omits some. The sample gives around 1 million clones, 76% of which show up once; about 1.5% is in the top ten. Input material: memory CD4+ T cells sorted from blood. The receptors stem from a man aged 18 to 30 in good health. CDR3s include the opening cysteine and the closing phenylalanine or tryptophan. A D gene is named only where the DNA matches it firmly.

CAWSVTGPYNEQFF,TRBJ2-1,TRBV30,.
CAWSDPRKGNEKLFF,TRBJ1-4,TRBV30,.
CASSTGVAKNIQYF,TRBJ2-4,TRBV2,TRBD1
CASQFSGQETQYF,TRBJ2-5,TRBV7-2,.
CASSPNSVVTYNEQFF,TRBJ2-1,TRBV9,.
CASSEELAGAYQETQYF,TRBJ2-5,TRBV25-1,TRBD2
CASSYQGGYNQPQHF,TRBJ1-5,TRBV6-5,.
CATTGGVNYGYTF,TRBJ1-2,TRBV10-3,TRBD1
CASSTGNYEQYF,TRBJ2-7,TRBV28,.
CASSFGTYYNEQFF,TRBJ2-1,TRBV5-6,.
CASSSLGISPLHF,TRBJ1-6,TRBV7-9,.
CASSMAGAYQETQYF,TRBJ2-5,TRBV19,.
CASSLGQGVSGGYTF,TRBJ1-2,TRBV4-1,TRBD1
CASSYSAAQPQHF,TRBJ1-5,TRBV6-5,.
CASSLVGGRQPQHF,TRBJ1-5,TRBV5-8,.
CASSQGLGWGNEQFF,TRBJ2-1,TRBV14,.
CASSEAGAGGPGGTDTQYF,TRBJ2-3,TRBV6-1,TRBD2
CASSLSAYEQYF,TRBJ2-7,TRBV11-2,.
CASSLSSGNQPQHF,TRBJ1-5,TRBV27,.
CASSSGLAGIRNEQFF,TRBJ2-1,TRBV9,TRBD2
CASSSGQGVGELFF,TRBJ2-2,TRBV5-6,TRBD1
CASSESGLREQYF,TRBJ2-7,TRBV6-1,.
CASSLDDRDRGSNEKLFF,TRBJ1-4,TRBV7-9,TRBD1
CASSEGTSGVAYEQYF,TRBJ2-7,TRBV6-1,TRBD2
CASSEETVSYNEQFF,TRBJ2-1,TRBV6-1,.
CASSQPNRQAEGTQYF,TRBJ2-5,TRBV4-1,.
CASGTGSNQPQHF,TRBJ1-5,TRBV10-2,.
CASSLGSGGPPYNEQFF,TRBJ2-1,TRBV7-3,TRBD2
CASSSPGQGTYEQYF,TRBJ2-7,TRBV5-4,TRBD1
CASSYSGGYTEAFF,TRBJ1-1,TRBV18,TRBD1
CASSPGVGGYYGYTF,TRBJ1-2,TRBV5-4,.
CASSVGTNSNQPQHF,TRBJ1-5,TRBV9,.
CASRETAGHNSPLHF,TRBJ1-6,TRBV6-1,.
CASRSGYESSYNEQFF,TRBJ2-1,TRBV4-3,.
CAISESLVQETQYF,TRBJ2-5,TRBV10-3,.
CAISESRGLALFF,TRBJ2-2,TRBV10-3,TRBD2
CASSLPTAGNTIYF,TRBJ1-3,TRBV5-1,.
CASSPLPHTGVSGDTQYF,TRBJ2-3,TRBV18,.
CSVVWAGGGNQPQHF,TRBJ1-5,TRBV29-1,TRBD1
CASSPGIAGVTDTQYF,TRBJ2-3,TRBV5-1,TRBD2
CASLGGTGLTTTEAFF,TRBJ1-1,TRBV10-3,TRBD1
CASSSGPTNSPLHF,TRBJ1-6,TRBV9,.
CASGLGLENTEAFF,TRBJ1-1,TRBV5-1,.
CASSIAGTSSTDTQYF,TRBJ2-3,TRBV19,.
CASSLASAGNTIYF,TRBJ1-3,TRBV7-8,.
CASSLSGQARETQYF,TRBJ2-5,TRBV7-3,TRBD1
CASSYSNRGHGYTF,TRBJ1-2,TRBV6-5,TRBD1
CASSPGTGSSEQYF,TRBJ2-7,TRBV7-9,TRBD1
CASSEQGAGEAFF,TRBJ1-1,TRBV2,TRBD1